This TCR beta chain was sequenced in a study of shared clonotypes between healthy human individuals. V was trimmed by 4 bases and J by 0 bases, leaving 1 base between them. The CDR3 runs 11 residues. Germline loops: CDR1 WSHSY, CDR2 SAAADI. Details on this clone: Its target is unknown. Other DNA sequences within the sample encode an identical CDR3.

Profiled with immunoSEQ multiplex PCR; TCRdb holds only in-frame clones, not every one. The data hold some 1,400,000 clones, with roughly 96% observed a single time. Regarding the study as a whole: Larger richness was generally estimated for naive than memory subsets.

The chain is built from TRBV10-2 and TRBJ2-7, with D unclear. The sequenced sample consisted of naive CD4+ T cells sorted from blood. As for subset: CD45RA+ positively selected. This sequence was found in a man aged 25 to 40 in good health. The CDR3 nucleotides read TGCGCCAGCAGTGCCTCCTACGAGCAGTACTTC. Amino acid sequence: CASSASYEQYF.